This T cell receptor beta chain appears in the sequencing data of a study of shared clonotypes between healthy human individuals. Caucasian adults living in Nashville, Tennessee, provided all samples. Memory CD4+ cells were the fraction left after CD45RA+ naive selection. Genomic DNA (from each subset) was split evenly across several immunoSEQ plates. In the original processing: ImmunoSEQ only sent back junction sequences with no quality scores, so filtering was done differently. Sequenced by immunoSEQ multiplex PCR; TCRdb stores in-frame clones only, minus some. V, J and clone size are taken as reported in that table, and D and trimming were inferred from the DNA itself. The data show 2,100,000 or so clones, more than 90% seen once. The sample comprised naive CD4+ T cells sorted from blood. This sample's subset: CD45RA+ positively selected. This clonotype was obtained from a man between 18 and 35 years old in good health.

CDR3: CASRPEGLEVEQFF. For the CDR3, the DNA is TGTGCCAGCAGACCCGAAGGTCTTGAGGTTGAGCAGTTCTTC. The rearrangement uses TRBV28 and TRBJ2-1; D not certain. V was trimmed by 6 bases and J by 9 bases, leaving 18 bases between them. The germline CDR1 and CDR2 sequences are MDHEN and SYDVKM. The CDR3 totals 14 residues.